The clone carrying this T cell receptor beta chain appeared once. The germline V and J ends were trimmed by 4 bases and 5 bases, with 12 bases remaining between them. From germline, CDR1 is SGHNT and CDR2 YYREEE (reference sequence). The CDR3 spans 14 residues. The data were taken from a study of blood T cell repertoires in COVID-19. In the original workflow: Estimates of nucleated cell counts were drawn from the amplification of reference gene primers. The data were produced by immunoSEQ multiplex PCR, yet TCRdb's version contains in-frame clones alone and is incomplete. The V and J calls and the clone size are those of that table, but D and trimming were determined from the DNA. The table lists about 190,000 clones, 65% to 85% of them singletons. This study enrolled people aged roughly 18 to 89 from around 25 US geographic areas. Cohorts were assigned according to the clinical history that participants reported. Shortly before study entry, within 2 weeks, exposed participants had met a COVID-19 case.

Material for sequencing was PBMCs or T cells enriched from blood (not recorded which). This receptor was obtained from a woman younger than 45 who had been exposed to COVID-19. The rearrangement links TRBV5-4 to TRBJ1-4; D is undetermined. CDR3 in amino acids: CASSQPGYNEKLFF. The CDR3 DNA is TGTGCCAGCAGCCAGCCGGGTTACAATGAAAAACTGTTTTTT.